This TCR beta chain was found in a study of shared clonotypes between healthy human individuals. Whole-study results and caveats: Limited genetic and exposure-history diversity came from having few donors. What rarefaction showed was incomplete sorted-subset sequencing despite large depth.

Germline V lookup: CDR1 KGHSH, CDR2 LQKENI. V was cut by 3 bases and J by 3 bases, with 15 bases left in between. The CDR3 has 15 residues. CD4+ cells underwent separation, giving CD45RA+ naive and CD45RA-negative memory subsets. At the deep level, the assay was run. Sequencing was performed with immunoSEQ multiplex PCR; in TCRdb, only in-frame clones are kept and a portion is missing. The sample carries some 2,500,000 clones, over 85% recorded once. About this clone: Its specificity is not known.

The sequence derives from a man aged 18 to 29 in good health. Some clones in this sample may be carry-over from other donors' samples. The sample comprised naive CD4+ T cells from PBMCs. As for subset: CD45RA+ positively selected. The rearrangement uses TRBV18 and TRBJ2-7; TRBD1 is a possible D gene (5 bases). Here the CDR3 reads CASSPSPTDNYEQYF. In DNA, the CDR3 is TGTGCCAGCTCACCCTCCCCGACAGATAACTACGAGCAGTACTTC.